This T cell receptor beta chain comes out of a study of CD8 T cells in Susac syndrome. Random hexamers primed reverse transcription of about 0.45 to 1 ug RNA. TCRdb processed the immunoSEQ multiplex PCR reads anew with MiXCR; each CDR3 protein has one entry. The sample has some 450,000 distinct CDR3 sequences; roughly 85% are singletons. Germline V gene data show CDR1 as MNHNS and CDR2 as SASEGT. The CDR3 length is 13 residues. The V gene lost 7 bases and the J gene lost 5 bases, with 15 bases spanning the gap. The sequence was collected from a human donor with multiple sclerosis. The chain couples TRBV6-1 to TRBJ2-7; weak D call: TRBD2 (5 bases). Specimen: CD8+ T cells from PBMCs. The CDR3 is CASKEANTNEQYF. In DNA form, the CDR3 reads TGTGCCAGCAAGGAGGCCAACACTAACGAGCAGTACTTC.